This TCR beta chain derives from a study of OX40 agonist ivuxolimab in advanced cancers. General notes on the study: Ivuxolimab was an agonistic, fully human IgG2 monoclonal antibody directed against OX40 (CD134), a costimulatory receptor. Intravenous ivuxolimab was administered to patients every 2 weeks at six dose levels: 0.01, 0.1, 0.3, 1.5, 3 and 10 mg/kg. Of the roughly 52 dose-escalation patients, hepatocellular carcinoma was present in approximately 20, melanoma in some 15, renal cell carcinoma in 9 and head and neck cancer in 9. In the dose-escalation cohort, 65% to 90% of patients were male, and the mean age was roughly 60 years, with a range of 23 to 79. Prior anti-PD-1, anti-PD-L1 or anti-CTLA-4 therapy was permitted, and approximately 41% of dose-escalation patients had received checkpoint inhibitors. Partial responses were achieved by three dose-escalation patients, of whom one had hepatocellular carcinoma and two had cutaneous melanoma. Peripheral TCRbeta sequencing was intended to test whether TCR sequence diversity was altered and clonal T-cell expansion was caused by ivuxolimab. The monotherapy dose-escalation portion (N ≈ 52 patients) of the phase I ivuxolimab trial is reported in the paper. General study outcomes and caveats: Antigen specificity was not determined for the clonally expanded peripheral T cells. Low levels of normalized T-cell clonal expansion were also seen in some patients who did not respond. At doses of 0.1 to 3.0 mg/kg, clonal expansion of both CD4+ and CD8+ blood T cells was observed from baseline to week 6. In the 0.1-3.0 mg/kg groups, partial responders were among the patients with the lowest normalized peripheral clonal expansion, particularly in CD8+ T cells. After ivuxolimab, more expanded clones were found on average in CD8+ T cells than in CD4+ T cells.

Genomic DNA was extracted from sorted cells for sequencing of the TCRbeta CDR3 region. The immunoSEQ Assay was used to sequence the TCRbeta CDR3 regions. Here the immuneACCESS table is served through TCRdb, limited to in-frame sequences with V and J called. Missing clones are a known gap in these copies; in checked studies unresolved V genes cover under half, and the rest lacks a known reason. The sample contains tens of thousands of clones, approximately 91% of them found a single time. The top ten clonotypes cover approximately 0.28% of the sample. The trial excluded patients who had a history of autoimmune disease or were on systemic immunosuppression. Peripheral blood for TCR sequencing was collected from all dose cohorts at baseline, on cycle 4 day 1, and on cycle 7 day 1. The samples were taken from a phase I, first-in-human, multicenter, open-label dose-escalation trial of ivuxolimab. Adults with locally advanced or metastatic melanoma, renal cell, hepatocellular, or head and neck squamous cell carcinoma were enrolled in the trial. Before TCR sequencing, CD4+ T cells and CD8+ T cells from peripheral blood were sorted into separate populations.

A word on this clone: The antigen it binds to is not known. No base quality values were provided; no much bigger clone lies one nucleotide off.

The input for sequencing was CD4+ or CD8+ T cells sorted from blood, taken in a trial of the OX40 agonist ivuxolimab. This clonotype was sampled from an adult with an advanced solid tumor such as melanoma, head and neck, liver or kidney cancer.

The nucleotides read TGTGCCAGCAGTTACTCAGGACTAGTAAAAGAGACCCAGTACTTC. Translation gives CASSYSGLVKETQYF. This chain is built from TRBV6-6 and TRBJ2-5; TRBD2 matches 7 bases in the middle. The germline V gene (reference sequence) supplies CDR1 MNHNY and CDR2 SVGAGI. Including cysteine and phenylalanine, the CDR3 has 15 amino acids. The entry retains the CDR3 DNA only, 45 bases that are in frame from base 1. Trimmed from V: 0 bases; trimmed from J: 3 bases; junction bases lacking a gene match: 4.